One sample yielded the 7 T cell receptor beta chains listed below, sequenced in a study of blood T cell repertoires in COVID-19. Sequencing was performed with immunoSEQ multiplex PCR; in TCRdb, only in-frame clones are kept and a portion is missing. The sample has over 250,000 clones, 88% seen once. The sequencing sample was made of PBMCs or T cells enriched from blood (not recorded which). These receptors originate from a woman in her forties or fifties who had recovered from COVID-19.

CDR3 sequence: CASSRDYGPNTGELFF. CDR3 nucleotide sequence: TGCGCCAGCAGCCGGGACTATGGGCCGAACACCGGGGAGCTGTTTTTT. The rearrangement links TRBV5-1 to TRBJ2-2, with 7 bases matching TRBD2. This CDR3 has 16 residues. Germline values: CDR1 SGHRS, CDR2 YFSETQ. V was clipped by 4 bases and J by 0 bases; unmatched bases: 6.

The V and J genes are TRBV28 and TRBJ1-1; a possible D gene is TRBD1 (6 bases). V was trimmed by 7 bases and J by 11 bases, leaving 29 bases between them. CDR1 and CDR2 from the germline V gene are MDHEN and SYDVKM. The CDR3 is made up of 16 amino acids. CDR3 amino acids: CASNEVGAGAYRRAFF. The CDR3 DNA reads as TGTGCCAGCAACGAAGTCGGGGCAGGGGCTTATAGGAGGGCTTTCTTT. The full variable domain, with the rest looked up from reference TRBV28 and TRBJ1-1, is DVKVTQSSRYLVKRTGEKVFLECVQDMDHENMFWYRQDPGLGLRLIYFSYDVKMKEKGDIPEGYSVSREKKERFSLILESASTNQTSMYLCASNEVGAGAYRRAFFGQGTRLTVV.

The chain combines TRBV3-1 (or the pseudogene TRBV3-2) with TRBJ2-3, with D hard to call. There are 13 residues in the CDR3. Trimming removed 4 bases at V and 4 bases at J, with 9 bases between. Germline CDR1 is LGHDT and CDR2 is YNNKEL (reference sequence). The DNA of the CDR3 is TGTGCCAGCAGCCTATTTTTTTCAGATACGCAGTATTTT. Residues: CASSLFFSDTQYF.

V is TRBV5-1 and J is TRBJ2-3; TRBD2 matches at 7 bases. V shed 3 bases and J 5 bases; nucleotides not matched to a gene: 6. Germline CDR1 is SGHRS and CDR2 is YFSETQ. The CDR3 spans 14 residues. The DNA of the CDR3 is TGCGCCAGCAGCTCTACTAGCGTCAGAGATACGCAGTATTTT. It yields the protein CASSSTSVRDTQYF.

The rearrangement uses TRBV27 and TRBJ1-1, with D possibly being TRBD1 (6 bases). The CDR3 totals 15 residues. Germline values: CDR1 MNHEY, CDR2 SMNVEV (reference sequence). With 2 bases removed from V and 2 bases from J, the gap between germline ends came to 12 bases. The chain's CDR3 is CASSLAPQGNTEAFF. The DNA of the CDR3 is TGTGCCAGCAGTTTAGCTCCACAGGGAAACACTGAAGCTTTCTTT.

This chain links TRBV5-6 with TRBJ1-6; 7 bases line up with TRBD1. The germline V gene has CDR1 SGHDT and CDR2 YYEEEE. The ends lost 5 bases at V and 10 bases at J; junction bases unmatched: 9. This CDR3 is built from 14 residues. CDR3 bases: TGTGCCAGCAGTAGGGGAACAGGGGCATCACCCCTCCACTTT. It translates to CASSRGTGASPLHF.

The J gene is TRBJ2-7, the V gene TRBV7-2; 8 bases align to TRBD1. CDR3 length: 14 residues. Per the germline V gene, CDR1 is SGHTA and CDR2 is FQGNSA. The J segment lost 1 base and the V segment lost 2 bases, leaving 1 base of the junction unmatched. The CDR3 reads CASSLWDRSYEQYF. CDR3 nucleotides: TGTGCCAGCAGCTTATGGGACAGGTCCTACGAGCAGTACTTC.